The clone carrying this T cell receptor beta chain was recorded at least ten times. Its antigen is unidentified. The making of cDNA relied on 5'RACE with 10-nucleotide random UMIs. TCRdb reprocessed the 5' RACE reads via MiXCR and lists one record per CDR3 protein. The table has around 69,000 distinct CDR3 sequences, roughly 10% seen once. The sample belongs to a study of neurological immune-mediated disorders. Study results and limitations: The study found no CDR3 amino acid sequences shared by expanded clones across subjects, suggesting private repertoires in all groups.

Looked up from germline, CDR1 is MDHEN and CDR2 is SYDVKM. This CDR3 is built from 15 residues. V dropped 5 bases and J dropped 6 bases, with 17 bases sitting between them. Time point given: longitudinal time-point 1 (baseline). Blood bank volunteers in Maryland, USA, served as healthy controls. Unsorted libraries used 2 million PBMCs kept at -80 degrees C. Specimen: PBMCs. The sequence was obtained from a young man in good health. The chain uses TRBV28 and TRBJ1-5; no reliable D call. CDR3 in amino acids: CASSPDAGGSQPQHF. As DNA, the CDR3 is TGTGCCAGCAGTCCTGACGCGGGCGGTAGTCAGCCCCAGCATTTT.